A selection of T cell receptor beta chains follows, all from one sample in a study of type 1 regulatory T cells. In TCRdb, the reads were re-called with MiXCR into one record per CDR3 protein. The sample holds about 42,000 distinct CDR3 sequences, about 12% seen once. Antigens of these TCRs are unknown. The sequencing sample was made of cultured non-Tr1 T cells, either the whole culture or a sorted T cell fraction (not recorded which). These TCRs come from a human donor in good health. Each CDR3 is given with its conserved first and last residue. Fields, in order: CDR3 length, V gene, J gene, clone size, D gene, CDR3 DNA, CDR3 protein. A D gene is named only where the DNA matches it firmly. Clone size is stated in some rows and not others, as once, few, many or a class when expanded.

>12|TRBV27|TRBJ1-1|.|.
TGTGCCAGCAGAACCCCGGTAGGAGAAGCTTTCTTT
CASRTPVGEAFF
>16|TRBV5-1|TRBJ2-1|many|TRBD2
TGCGCCAGCCGAACGGGGGGGGCTGGAGGGTACGATGAGCAGTTCTTC
CASRTGGAGGYDEQFF
>15|TRBV6-2/TRBV6-3|TRBJ2-1|.|TRBD2
TGTGCCAGCAGCCCCTCGGCTAGCGGGATCAATGAGCAGTTCTTC
CASSPSASGINEQFF
>16|TRBV19|TRBJ2-2|.|.
TGTGCCAGTAGTATATATCGCGTAACGAACACCGGGGAGCTGTTTTTT
CASSIYRVTNTGELFF
>17|TRBV2|TRBJ2-1|.|TRBD2
TGTGTCAGCAGGCCCACTAGCGGGAGCTTTCCGGGGAATGAGCAGTTCTTC
CVSRPTSGSFPGNEQFF
>14|TRBV20-1|TRBJ2-3|.|.
TGCAGTGCTAGGTTACAGGGACGGGCAGATACGCAGTATTTT
CSARLQGRADTQYF
>16|TRBV2|TRBJ1-1|.|TRBD1
TGTGCCAGCAGTTCTACCCAGGGGGGGTGGAACACTGAAGCTTTCTTT
CASSSTQGGWNTEAFF
>13|TRBV20-1|TRBJ2-5|.|.
TGCAGTGCTAGCCAGGGCACCCAAGAGACCCAGTACTTC
CSASQGTQETQYF
>15|TRBV16|TRBJ1-6|.|.
TGTGCCAGCAGCCCCCTGCCAGGGGAGAATTCACCCCTCCACTTT
CASSPLPGENSPLHF
>13|TRBV29-1|TRBJ2-5|many|.
TGCAGCGTTGCCCGGACTATCCAAGAGACCCAGTACTTC
CSVARTIQETQYF
>14|TRBV5-1|TRBJ2-3|many|.
TGCGCCAGCAGCTTGGCCCCTAGCCCAGATACGCAGTATTTT
CASSLAPSPDTQYF
>14|TRBV18|TRBJ2-7|few|TRBD1
TGTGCCAGCTCACCAGGGACAGGGGTCTACGAGCAGTACTTC
CASSPGTGVYEQYF
>13|TRBV29-1|TRBJ2-2|.|TRBD2
TGCAGCGTTAAACGGGGGGGGATCGGGGAGCTGTTTTTT
CSVKRGGIGELFF
>13|TRBV19|TRBJ2-1|.|.
TGTGCCAGTAGTACGAAACTAGGTAGTGAGCAGTTCTTC
CASSTKLGSEQFF
>15|TRBV5-1|TRBJ2-2|medium-sized|TRBD2
TGCGCCAGCAGCTTGGTGGGACTAGCCGGCGGGGAGCTGTTTTTT
CASSLVGLAGGELFF
>12|TRBV29-1|TRBJ1-1|.|.
TGCAGCGGGACCCAACAGAACACTGAAGCCTTCTTT
CSGTQQNTEAFF
>15|TRBV5-1|TRBJ2-5|many|.
TGCGCCAGCAGCAAATCCCGGGGGCTCCAAGAGACCCAGTACTTC
CASSKSRGLQETQYF
>15|TRBV5-1|TRBJ2-1|many|TRBD1
TGCGCCAGCAGCTTGGGGGGACAGGCATACAATGAGCAGTTCTTC
CASSLGGQAYNEQFF
>14|TRBV5-1|TRBJ2-7|many|.
TGCGCCAGTTCCCTCGGGACCCACTCCTACGAGCAGTACTTC
CASSLGTHSYEQYF
>15|TRBV28|TRBJ2-1|.|TRBD2
TGTGCCAGCAGTTTAGGCCTAGCGGGATACAATGAGCAGTTCTTC
CASSLGLAGYNEQFF
>14|TRBV27|TRBJ1-6|many|.
TGTGCCAGCAGTTTTTGGGGAATTGGTTCACCCCTCCACTTT
CASSFWGIGSPLHF
>18|TRBV7-2|TRBJ2-1|few|TRBD2
TGTGCCAGCAGCTTAGCGCTTGAGGCGGGGAGGGCCTACAATGAGCAGTTCTTC
CASSLALEAGRAYNEQFF
>13|TRBV7-7|TRBJ1-5|many|.
TGTGCTAGCAGCTTAGACAGGAATCAGCCCCAGCATTTT
CASSLDRNQPQHF
>15|TRBV7-7|TRBJ2-2|many|.
TGTGCTAGCAGCCCGCTGCAGCGGGCTACCGGGGAGCTGTTTTTT
CASSPLQRATGELFF
>17|TRBV11-2|TRBJ2-1|many|.
TGTGCCAGCAGCTTAGATCAGTTTGTAGCGGAATACAATGAGCAGTTCTTC
CASSLDQFVAEYNEQFF
>13|TRBV7-2|TRBJ2-7|many|TRBD2
TGTGCCAGCAGCCTGACTAGCGGGTCTTTTGAGTACTTC
CASSLTSGSFEYF
>12|TRBV12-3/TRBV12-4|TRBJ2-7|.|.
TGTGCCAGCAGTTTACTAGCGTGGGAGCAGTACTTC
CASSLLAWEQYF